The next 9 T cell receptor beta chains were all read from a single sample in a study of blood T cell repertoires in COVID-19. Measured with immunoSEQ multiplex PCR; TCRdb has only the in-frame clones, and not every one. The sample contains 100,000 to 150,000 clones, 84% of which appear only once. The sequencing sample was made of peripheral blood. The receptors derive from a young woman who had recovered from COVID-19.

The chain has TRBV10-1 and TRBJ2-1; 7 positions match TRBD2. Trimming at V came to 6 bases and at J to 5 bases, leaving 4 bases not matched to a gene. The CDR3 is made up of 13 amino acids. Germline V gene lookup returns CDR1 WNHNN and CDR2 SYGVQD (reference sequence). DNA of the CDR3: TGCGCCAGCAGCCCTAGCGGAAACAATGAGCAGTTCTTC. Encoded protein: CASSPSGNNEQFF.

V gene TRBV6-6 combines with J gene TRBJ1-5; no firm D call. The CDR3 length is 17 residues. From germline, CDR1 is MNHNY and CDR2 SVGAGI (reference sequence). V was cut by 5 bases and J by 2 bases, with 19 bases left in between. The CDR3, as DNA: TGTGCCAGCAGTCTCAGTCCGGGGTTTGGTGGCAATCAGCCCCAGCATTTT. Translation: CASSLSPGFGGNQPQHF.

The chain employs TRBV18 and TRBJ2-5; D uncertain. CDR3 size: 14 residues. V was shortened by 2 bases and J by 0 bases, with 7 bases between the two germline ends. Germline assignment: CDR1 KGHSH and CDR2 LQKENI. CDR3 loop: CASSPGSYQETQYF. CDR3 nucleotides: TGTGCCAGCTCACCAGGCTCTTACCAAGAGACCCAGTACTTC.

The V call is TRBV19, the J call TRBJ1-6, with TRBD1 matching over 7 bases. Per the germline V gene, CDR1 is LNHDA and CDR2 is SQIVND (reference sequence). This CDR3 comprises 13 residues. The V and J ends lost 6 bases and 13 bases, in that order; junction bases with no gene match: 9. CDR3 in amino acids: CASSITGASPLHF. The DNA for the CDR3 is TGTGCCAGTAGCATAACAGGGGCTAGTCCCCTCCACTTT.

The rearrangement links TRBV11-2 to TRBJ2-7, with 9 bases lining up with TRBD1. The CDR3 is made up of 15 amino acids. The germline V gene encodes CDR1 SGHAT and CDR2 FQNNGV. V lost 3 bases and J lost 2; bases outside the gene matches: 5. The CDR3 loop reads CASSFGTGNPYEQYF. DNA for the CDR3: TGTGCCAGCAGCTTCGGGACAGGGAATCCCTACGAGCAGTACTTC.

This chain joins TRBV24-1 and TRBJ2-3, with 11 bases matching TRBD2. Germline CDR1 is KGHDR and CDR2 is SFDVKD. This CDR3 comprises 16 residues. J was trimmed by 3 bases and V by 4 bases; bases with no gene match: 5. The CDR3 coding sequence is TGTGCCACCAGTGAAACCGGGACTAGCGGTACAGATACGCAGTATTTT. Translation: CATSETGTSGTDTQYF.

CDR3 in DNA: TGCGCCAGCAGCCAAGGGCAGGAGGGTAGTTACGAGCAGTACTTC. It encodes CASSQGQEGSYEQYF. This chain connects TRBV4-1 to TRBJ2-7, with D tentatively TRBD2 (6 bases). In germline, CDR1 is MGHRA, CDR2 YSYEKL. Trimming stripped 1 base from V and 4 bases from J, with 14 bases between. The length of the CDR3 is 15 residues.

This rearrangement joins TRBV6-1 to TRBJ2-7; D unresolved. The germline V gene encodes CDR1 MNHNS and CDR2 SASEGT. CDR3 length: 13 amino acids. Trimming removed 2 bases from V and 2 bases from J, with 7 bases in between. In nucleotides, the CDR3 is TGTGCCAGCAGTGAAACAGATACCTACGAGCAGTACTTC. Protein sequence: CASSETDTYEQYF.

The chain carries TRBV18 and TRBJ2-7, with 7 bases aligning to TRBD1. The CDR3 totals 16 residues. Per germline, CDR1 KGHSH and CDR2 LQKENI. V lost 3 bases, J lost 0 bases, and 8 bases stayed unmatched. CDR3 amino acids: CASSPGQILNSYEQYF. The DNA of the CDR3 is TGTGCCAGCTCACCGGGACAGATTCTTAACTCCTACGAGCAGTACTTC.